This TCR beta chain emerged from a study of blood T cells in healthy people across ages. The overall study: In model experiments, template switching was able to capture about one barcoded beta molecule for every two T cells that were present.

General study points: Naive T cell percentage strongly correlated with TCR beta diversity.

The donors, healthy Caucasians from Russia, were aged about 6 to 100. Germline CDR1 LGHNA, CDR2 YSLEER. This CDR3 region has 16 residues. The V gene lost 1 base and the J gene lost 1 base, with 13 bases spanning the gap. Concerning this clonotype: Its specificity is not known.

Primers used in a second PCR of about 6 to 11 cycles were a sample-barcoded 5' primer and a J-beta primer mix. Through a template-switch adaptor with 12 random nucleotides, each cDNA molecule received a tag. TCRdb analysed the 5' RACE reads with MiXCR anew, one entry per CDR3 protein. The sample shows some 790,000 distinct CDR3 sequences, around 26% of them seen only once. Sequencing was carried out using blood. This TCR derives from a woman of 80 years or more in good health. The chain carries TRBV4-3 and TRBJ1-1; D may be TRBD1 (6 bases). CDR3 in DNA: TGCGCCAGCAGCCAAGTGGGTGCCAGGGGGAACACTGAAGCTTTCTTT. Translation: CASSQVGARGNTEAFF.